The source of this T cell receptor (beta chain) is a study of shared clonotypes between healthy human individuals. A note on this clone: This specimen includes other DNA sequences encoding the same CDR3.

Germline V gene data show CDR1 as KGHSH and CDR2 as LQKENI. The CDR3 is 13 residues long. Trimming cost V 3 bases and J 0 bases, with 6 bases left between them. Investigators divided CD4+ cells into CD45RA+ naive and CD45RA-negative memory subsets. At the deep level, the assay was run. Original processing methods: There were no quality scores in the junction-only immunoSEQ sequences, so filtering differed. Only in-frame clones appear in the TCRdb table, and some are missing; sequencing was by immunoSEQ multiplex PCR. The V and J calls and clone size come from that table; D and trimming were worked out from the DNA. The sample lists 950,000 to 1,100,000 clones, around 78% seen once, with 0.5% to 0.65% in the top ten.

Source material: memory CD4+ T cells from PBMCs. Subset reported: CD45RA-negative fraction. The TCR was taken from a man aged 18 to 29 in good health. Some clones in this sample may be carry-over from other donors' samples. The J gene is TRBJ2-7, the V gene TRBV18; D is unresolved. Written as DNA, the CDR3 is TGTGCCAGCTCACCCGGAAGCTCCTACGAGCAGTACTTC. Its protein product is CASSPGSSYEQYF.